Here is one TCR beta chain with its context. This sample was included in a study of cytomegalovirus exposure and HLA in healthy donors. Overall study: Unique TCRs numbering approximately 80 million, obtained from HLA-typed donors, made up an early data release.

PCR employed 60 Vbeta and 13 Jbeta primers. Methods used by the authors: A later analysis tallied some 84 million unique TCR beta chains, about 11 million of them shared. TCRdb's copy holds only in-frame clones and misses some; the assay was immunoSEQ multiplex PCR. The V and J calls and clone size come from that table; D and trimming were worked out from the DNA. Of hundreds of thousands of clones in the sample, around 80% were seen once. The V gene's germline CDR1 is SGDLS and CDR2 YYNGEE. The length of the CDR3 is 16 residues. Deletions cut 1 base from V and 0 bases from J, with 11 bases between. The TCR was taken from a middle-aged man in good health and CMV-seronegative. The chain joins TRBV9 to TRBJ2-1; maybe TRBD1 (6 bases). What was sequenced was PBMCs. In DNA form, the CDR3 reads TGTGCCAGCAGCGTAATAGGGGGTCACTCCTACAATGAGCAGTTCTTC. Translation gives CASSVIGGHSYNEQFF. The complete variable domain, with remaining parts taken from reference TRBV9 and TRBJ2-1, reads DSGVTQTPKHLITATGQRVTLRCSPRSGDLSVYWYQQSLDQGLQFLIQYYNGEERAKGNILERFSAQQFPDLHSELNLSSLELGDSALYFCASSVIGGHSYNEQFFGPGTRLTVL.